The source of this TCR beta chain is a study of cytomegalovirus exposure and HLA in healthy donors. Study observations and caveats: The authors considered a cluster of highly shared sequence variants likely to be a sequencing artifact.

This PCR relied on a set of 60 Vbeta primers and 13 Jbeta primers. Authors' analysis steps: In a later analysis, some 11 million of some 80 million unique beta chains occurred in at least two donors. Data came from immunoSEQ multiplex PCR; TCRdb stores just in-frame clones and leaves some out. V and J calls plus clone size are reproduced from that table; the DNA served to infer D and trimming. The profile shows around 200,000 clones, about two thirds of them singletons. This clone has only one observation. Its antigen is as yet unknown. Germline V gene lookup returns CDR1 MNHNS and CDR2 SASEGT. Trimming took off 7 bases at V and 7 bases at J, with 13 bases between the two ends. CDR3 length: 13 residues. Donors consisted of healthy bone marrow donors.

The TCR sequence derives from a man aged 35 to 55 in good health and CMV-seropositive. Sequenced input: PBMCs. The chain has TRBV6-1 and TRBJ1-4; D is perhaps TRBD1 (5 bases). CDR3 nucleotide sequence: TGTGCCAGCAAGAGCAGGGTAGTTGAAAAACTGTTTTTT. It codes for CASKSRVVEKLFF.